This T cell receptor (beta chain) originates from a study of blood T cells in healthy people across ages. The CDR3 spans 15 residues. V was clipped by 4 bases and J by 9 bases; unmatched bases: 11. CDR1 and CDR2 from the germline V gene are GTSNPN and SVGIG (reference sequence). The authors ran a second PCR of roughly 6 to 12 cycles using a sample-barcoded 5' primer and a J-beta primer mix. TCRdb re-derived calls from the 5' RACE reads in MiXCR, one entry per CDR3 protein. Here the sample spans more than 700,000 distinct CDR3 sequences, about 45% being singletons. The origin of this receptor is a man older than 75 in good health. The source material was blood. The rearrangement uses TRBV30 and TRBJ2-1; 11 bases are shared with TRBD2. Here the CDR3 reads CAWTNSGRALFEQFF. The CDR3 DNA is TGTGCCTGGACTAATAGCGGGAGGGCCCTTTTTGAGCAGTTCTTC.